This TCR beta chain is drawn from a study of blood T cell repertoires in COVID-19 (TCRdb year 2020). Notes on the research overall: Collaborator samples came from the United States, Italy and Spain and covered acute and convalescent phases of COVID-19. The material from the prospective study consisted of cDNA or gDNA derived from T cells, B-cell-depleted T cells, or PBMCs. Deeply sampled blood TCRbeta repertoires from subjects exposed to, actively infected with, or recovered from COVID-19 were included in the dataset. The repertoires were released in a freely available public database intended as a resource for research on the immune response to SARS-CoV-2. The samples were drawn from the first 160 participants of the ongoing ImmuneRACE study and from 950 to 1,500 subjects provided by 6 global collaborators. The sample metadata nearly always contained a de-identified subject ID, COVID-19 status, age in years and sex. Where available, HLA class I and class II types were obtained from metadata supplied by the sample provider rather than from assay-based typing. Results and caveats for the whole study, not just this receptor: The amount of clinical and demographic metadata varied by source and participant and was provided uncurated.

Each collaborating institution followed its own protocols to collect whole blood in K2EDTA tubes. For TCRbeta analysis, collaborators shipped samples as frozen whole blood, isolated PBMCs, or DNA extracted from either of those sample types. On this clone itself: Its antigen specificity is not known. There are no base qualities to consult, and no much larger clone falls within one base.

Measured from the cysteine to the phenylalanine, the CDR3 is 14 residues long. The only DNA kept is the CDR3, 42 bases in frame from the first base. The germline V and J ends show losses of 3 bases and 7 bases respectively, and no gene match explains 5 bases of the junction. Per the germline V gene, MRHNA is the CDR1 and SNTAGT is the CDR2. TCRbeta CDR3 regions were amplified from genomic DNA using the immunoSEQ Assay, a bias-controlled multiplex PCR. Concerning the study's data processing: Nucleated cell counts per sample were estimated from amplification of reference gene primers within the assay. To quantify the absolute abundance of each unique TCRbeta CDR3 rearrangement, sequence reads were collapsed and filtered. For each sample, productive Simpson clonality was calculated as the square root of Simpson's diversity index over productive rearrangements. TCRdb retrieved this table from immuneACCESS and kept in-frame rearrangements only. Not all clones are present; in checked studies, unresolved V genes account for under half, and no reason is known for the remainder. V and J calls and clone size come straight from that table; D and trimming were deduced from the DNA. The sample table contains about 220,000 clones; only one count was recorded for less than 90% of them. About 1.9% of the sample lies in the top ten.

This TCR was recovered from a man in his forties or fifties with active or convalescent COVID-19. The sample comprised peripheral blood. The sequence links TRBV6-4 to TRBJ2-2; 7 bases in between match TRBD1. The base sequence is TGTGCCAGCAGTGAGACAGGGCAATACGGGGAGCTGTTTTTT. It is translated as CASSETGQYGELFF.